The source of this TCR beta chain is a study of blood T cell repertoires in COVID-19. Study-wide context: The United States, Italy and Spain were the sources of the acute and convalescent COVID-19 samples.

This clone was seen more than once but under ten times. Within the sample, other DNA sequences also encode this same CDR3. Measured with immunoSEQ multiplex PCR; TCRdb has only the in-frame clones, and not every one. This table holds about 140,000 clones, roughly four fifths found once. The CDR3 runs to 15 residues. Trimming removed 2 bases at V and 3 bases at J, with 11 bases between. Germline CDR1 reads LGHDT; CDR2 reads YNNKEL (reference sequence). The sequence came from a human donor in a cohort sampled during active COVID-19. This sequence joins TRBV3-1 (or the pseudogene TRBV3-2) and TRBJ1-5; no clear D. Material: peripheral blood. The CDR3 spells CASSQRGQDNQPQHF. CDR3 in DNA: TGTGCCAGCAGCCAAAGAGGGCAGGACAATCAGCCCCAGCATTTT.